A selection of T cell receptor beta chains follows, all from one sample in a study of T cell responses to AZD1222 COVID-19 vaccine. Libraries were prepared by immunoSEQ multiplex PCR; TCRdb keeps only in-frame clonotypes and omits some of them. The sample has roughly 130,000 clones; about 90% are singletons. The specimen comprised peripheral blood, sampled on day 0 of MenACWY control vaccination. These receptors were taken from an adult in good health. Both conserved end residues are part of each CDR3. Each record gives: clone size, J gene, D gene, V gene, CDR3 DNA, CDR3 protein. The D gene is left open where the match is weak. Not every row has a clone size; where given, it reads once, few, many or a size class.

-,TRBJ2-5,TRBD1,TRBV18,TGTGCCAGCTCGCGACAGGGAGAGACCCAGTACTTC,CASSRQGETQYF
-,TRBJ2-5,TRBD2,TRBV27,TGTGCCAGCTTACCAGTAGCGGGAGCCGAGACCCAGTACTTC,CASLPVAGAETQYF
large,TRBJ1-2,TRBD1,TRBV28,TGTGCCAGCCGGCAGGGGGCAGTGACAATGGGCTACACCTTC,CASRQGAVTMGYTF
-,TRBJ2-7,-,TRBV28,TGTGCCAGCACGTCTAGGGGGGAAGGGCGCTACGAGCAGTACTTC,CASTSRGEGRYEQYF
-,TRBJ2-1,TRBD2,TRBV20-1,TGCAGTGCTAGTGGACTAGCCTCCTACAATGAGCAGTTCTTC,CSASGLASYNEQFF
-,TRBJ1-1,-,TRBV5-1,TGCGCCAGCAGCTTGGAGCCGGGCCGACCGGGGACTGAAGCTTTCTTT,CASSLEPGRPGTEAFF
once,TRBJ2-7,-,TRBV4-1,TGCGCCAGCAGCCAAGAATATGAGGGGCCCTCCTACGAGCAGTACTTC,CASSQEYEGPSYEQYF
-,TRBJ1-2,-,TRBV19,TGTGCCAGTAGTATAGGAGGGCCCGGGTGGACCTTC,CASSIGGPGWTF
-,TRBJ1-1,-,TRBV18,TGTGCCAGCTCAAGGGTGGGTTCGAACACTGAAGCTTTCTTT,CASSRVGSNTEAFF
once,TRBJ2-1,TRBD2,TRBV5-5,TGTGCCAGCAGCTTAATGACTAGCGGGAGAGGCTCCTACAATGAGCAGTTCTTC,CASSLMTSGRGSYNEQFF
-,TRBJ2-1,-,TRBV9,TGTGCCAGCAACCTGTTGGACAGCCGTGGGGATGAGCAGTTCTTC,CASNLLDSRGDEQFF
-,TRBJ2-2,TRBD2,TRBV11-2,TGTGCCAGCAGCTTATTCGGGACTAGCTACACCGGGGAGCTGTTTTTT,CASSLFGTSYTGELFF
once,TRBJ2-5,TRBD1,TRBV19,TGTGCCAGTAATTCACCCCGGGGACAGGGGGAAGAGACCCAGTACTTC,CASNSPRGQGEETQYF
-,TRBJ1-5,TRBD1,TRBV28,TGTGCCAGCAGTTTCACAGGGGATGGACAGCCCCAGCATTTT,CASSFTGDGQPQHF
few,TRBJ2-7,TRBD1,TRBV18,TGTGCCAGCTCACCGCGAAAGGGACAGGGTGAGCAGTACTTC,CASSPRKGQGEQYF
-,TRBJ1-5,TRBD1,TRBV6-5,TGTGCCAGCATGGGACAGGTGTGGAATCAGCCCCAGCATTTT,CASMGQVWNQPQHF
-,TRBJ2-3,-,TRBV5-1,TGCGCCAGCCGGCGGGGATCGGATACGCAGTATTTT,CASRRGSDTQYF
-,TRBJ2-7,-,TRBV4-1,TGCGCCAGCAGCCAAGGGTTGTCTAGCTCCTACGAGCAGTACTTC,CASSQGLSSSYEQYF
-,TRBJ2-7,TRBD2,TRBV13,TGTGCCAGCAGCTTAGGGGACGGGAGGTTGGCCTTGGTGGACGAGCAGTACTTC,CASSLGDGRLALVDEQYF
-,TRBJ2-2,-,TRBV9,TGTGCCAGCAGCGTAGGAGGTGGATCGAACACCGGGGAGCTGTTTTTT,CASSVGGGSNTGELFF
-,TRBJ2-7,TRBD2,TRBV18,TGTGCCAGCTCACCGGCGAGCGGGGGCTACGAGCAGTACTTC,CASSPASGGYEQYF
-,TRBJ2-1,-,TRBV11-2,TGTGCCAGCAGCCCAGGGGCTAATGAGCAGTTCTTC,CASSPGANEQFF
-,TRBJ2-1,-,TRBV2,TGTGCCAGCAGTGAAGGGCCGCCCGGCTCCTACAATGAGCAGTTCTTC,CASSEGPPGSYNEQFF
-,TRBJ2-7,TRBD2,TRBV5-1,TGCGCCAGCAGCCCCGGGACTACCTACGAGCAGTACTTC,CASSPGTTYEQYF
-,TRBJ1-5,-,TRBV9,TGTGCCAGCAGCGTAGGGTCGGGCCAGCCCCAGCATTTT,CASSVGSGQPQHF
few,TRBJ2-2,-,TRBV7-7,TGTGCCAGCAGCTTAGACAGACCCTCAGGTAGCGGGGAGCTGTTTTTT,CASSLDRPSGSGELFF
-,TRBJ2-3,-,TRBV18,TGTGCCAGCTCACCACTTGAGGCTCGGGGACGCGGCTTGGATACGCAGTATTTT,CASSPLEARGRGLDTQYF
-,TRBJ2-4,TRBD2,TRBV5-4,TGTGCCAGCAGCACCGCAGTAGCGGGCATGAAAAACATTCAGTACTTC,CASSTAVAGMKNIQYF
-,TRBJ1-2,TRBD1,TRBV27,TGTGCCAGCAGACGGACAGGGAGCGCCGCTAACTATGGCTACACCTTC,CASRRTGSAANYGYTF
-,TRBJ1-2,TRBD1,TRBV30,TGTGCCTGCCGGGCGAATGGACAGGGAACTAACTATGGCTACACCTTC,CACRANGQGTNYGYTF
-,TRBJ2-2,TRBD2,TRBV19,TGTGCCGGAAAGAAACTAGCGGGAGGCTTGGGACCCCGGGAGCTGTTTTTT,CAGKKLAGGLGPRELFF
-,TRBJ2-1,-,TRBV6-5,TGTGCCGGATCCCCGAGCTCCTACAATGAGCAGTTCTTC,CAGSPSSYNEQFF
-,TRBJ1-2,-,TRBV4-1,TGCGCCAGCAGCCCGCCGGGGGGTCTTGGCTACACCTTC,CASSPPGGLGYTF
-,TRBJ1-1,-,TRBV6-5,TGTGCCAGCAGTTACACCGTGAACACTGAAGCTTTCTTT,CASSYTVNTEAFF
-,TRBJ1-2,-,TRBV28,TGTGCCAGCAAAACGGGAGGGGCGGCCTATGGCTACACCTTC,CASKTGGAAYGYTF
-,TRBJ1-5,TRBD1,TRBV7-7,TGTGCCAGCAGGGAACGGGGACAGGGGGTCCAGCCCCAGCATTTT,CASRERGQGVQPQHF
-,TRBJ2-7,-,TRBV19,TGTGCCAGTAGCTCAGCTGGTTACGAGCAGTACTTC,CASSSAGYEQYF
-,TRBJ2-7,TRBD2,TRBV19,TGTGCCAGTAGTAGGGGCGGGAGCTACGAGCAGTACTTC,CASSRGGSYEQYF
-,TRBJ2-3,-,TRBV3-1/TRBV3-2,TGTGCCAGCAGCCAAGATCGACACTTCGGTACGCAGTATTTT,CASSQDRHFGTQYF
-,TRBJ2-1,TRBD2,TRBV29-1,TGCAGCGTTGAGTTCCGGGCGAGTGGGAGGGCCCCCTACAATGAGCAGTTCTTC,CSVEFRASGRAPYNEQFF
once,TRBJ2-3,TRBD2,TRBV27,TGTGCCAGTCGGTGGCTAGCGGGGGGAGATACGCAGTATTTT,CASRWLAGGDTQYF
-,TRBJ1-5,-,TRBV19,TGTGCCAGTATAGCGACAGGAGAGAGCAATCAGCCCCAGCATTTT,CASIATGESNQPQHF
once,TRBJ2-1,-,TRBV6-4,TGTGCCAGCAACATGCCCTGGGGGGACAATGAGCAGTTCTTC,CASNMPWGDNEQFF
-,TRBJ2-5,TRBD2,TRBV6-1,TGTGCCAGCAGTGGAGGGCGGGGGGCTTGGCGGTACCAAGAGACCCAGTACTTC,CASSGGRGAWRYQETQYF
-,TRBJ2-1,TRBD1,TRBV5-1,TGCGCCAGCAGCTTGGAAGGGACAGAGGGCAATGAGCAGTTCTTC,CASSLEGTEGNEQFF
-,TRBJ2-7,-,TRBV28,TGTGCCAGCCTCCCCGACAGGCGTTCCTACGAGCAGTACTTC,CASLPDRRSYEQYF
-,TRBJ2-7,-,TRBV27,TGTGCCAGCAGTTCCTTAGGAGGTCAGTCTCGGGAGCAGTACTTC,CASSSLGGQSREQYF
-,TRBJ2-7,-,TRBV16,TGTGCCAGCAGCCCCCGCCTGATGGCCGCGGGGGAGCAGTACTTC,CASSPRLMAAGEQYF
-,TRBJ1-1,-,TRBV18,TGTGCCAGCAATATCCGGAACACTGAAGCTTTCTTT,CASNIRNTEAFF